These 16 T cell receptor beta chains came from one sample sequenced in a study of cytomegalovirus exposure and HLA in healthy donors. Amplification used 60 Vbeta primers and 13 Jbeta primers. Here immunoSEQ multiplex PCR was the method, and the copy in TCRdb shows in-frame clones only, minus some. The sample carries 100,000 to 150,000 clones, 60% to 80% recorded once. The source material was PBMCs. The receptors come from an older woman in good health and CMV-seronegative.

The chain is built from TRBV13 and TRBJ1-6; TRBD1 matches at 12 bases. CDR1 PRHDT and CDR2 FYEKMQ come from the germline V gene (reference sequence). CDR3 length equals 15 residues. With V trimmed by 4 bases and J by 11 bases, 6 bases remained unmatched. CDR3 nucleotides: TGTGCCAGCAGCTCGGGGACAGGGGGCGCCCCACCCCTCCACTTT. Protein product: CASSSGTGGAPPLHF.

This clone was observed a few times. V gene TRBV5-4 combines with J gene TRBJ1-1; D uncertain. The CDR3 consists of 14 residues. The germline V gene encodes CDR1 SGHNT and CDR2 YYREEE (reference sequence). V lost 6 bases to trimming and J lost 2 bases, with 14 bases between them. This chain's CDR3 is CASNRMEVNTEAFF. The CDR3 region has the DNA TGTGCCAGCAACAGAATGGAGGTTAACACTGAAGCTTTCTTT.

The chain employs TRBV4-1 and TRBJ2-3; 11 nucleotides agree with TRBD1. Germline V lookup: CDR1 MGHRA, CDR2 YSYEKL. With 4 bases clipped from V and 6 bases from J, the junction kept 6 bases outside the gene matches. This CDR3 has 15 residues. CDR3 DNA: TGCGCCAGCAGCCGAGGGACAGGGGGTTTGGATACGCAGTATTTT. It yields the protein CASSRGTGGLDTQYF.

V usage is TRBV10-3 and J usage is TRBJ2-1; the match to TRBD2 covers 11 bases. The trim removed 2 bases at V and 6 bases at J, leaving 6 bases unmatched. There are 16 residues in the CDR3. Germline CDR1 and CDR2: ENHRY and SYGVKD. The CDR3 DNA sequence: TGTGCCATCAGTGAGGTGACTAGCGGGACTCGCAATGAGCAGTTCTTC. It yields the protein CAISEVTSGTRNEQFF.

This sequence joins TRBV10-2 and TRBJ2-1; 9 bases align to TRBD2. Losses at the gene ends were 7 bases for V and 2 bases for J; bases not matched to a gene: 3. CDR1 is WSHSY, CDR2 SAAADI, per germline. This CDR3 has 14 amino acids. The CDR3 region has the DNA TGCGCCAGCACGCTAGCGGGGACCTACAATGAGCAGTTCTTC. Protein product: CASTLAGTYNEQFF.

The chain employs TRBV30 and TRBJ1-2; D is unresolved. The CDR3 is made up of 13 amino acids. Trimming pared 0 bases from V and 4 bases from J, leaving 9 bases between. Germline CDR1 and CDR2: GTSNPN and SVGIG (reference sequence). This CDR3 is CAWSVLSGYGYTF. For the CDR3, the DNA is TGTGCCTGGAGTGTATTATCAGGCTATGGCTACACCTTC. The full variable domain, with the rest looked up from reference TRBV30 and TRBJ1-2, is SQTIHQWPATLVQPVGSPLSLECTVEGTSNPNLYWYRQAAGRGLQLLFYSVGIGQISSEVPQNLSASRPQDRQFILSSKKLLLSDSGFYLCAWSVLSGYGYTFGSGTRLTVV.

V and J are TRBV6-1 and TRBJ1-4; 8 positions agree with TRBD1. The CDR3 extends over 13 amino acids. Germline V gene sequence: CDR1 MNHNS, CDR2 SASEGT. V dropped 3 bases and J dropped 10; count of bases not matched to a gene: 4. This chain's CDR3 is CASSEAGGGKLFF. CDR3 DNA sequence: TGTGCCAGCAGTGAGGCAGGGGGCGGAAAACTGTTTTTT.

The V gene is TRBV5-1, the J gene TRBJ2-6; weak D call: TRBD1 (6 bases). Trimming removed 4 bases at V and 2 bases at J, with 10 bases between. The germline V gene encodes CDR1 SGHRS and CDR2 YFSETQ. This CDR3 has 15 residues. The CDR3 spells CASSIQGPGANVLTF. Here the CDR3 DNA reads TGCGCCAGCAGCATACAGGGACCTGGGGCCAACGTCCTGACTTTC.

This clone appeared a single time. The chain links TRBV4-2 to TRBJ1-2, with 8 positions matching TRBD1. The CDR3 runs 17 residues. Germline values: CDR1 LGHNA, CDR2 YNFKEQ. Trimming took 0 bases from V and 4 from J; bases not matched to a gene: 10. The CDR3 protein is CASSQEHPRTGLYGYTF. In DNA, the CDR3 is TGTGCCAGCAGCCAAGAGCACCCTCGGACAGGGCTCTATGGCTACACCTTC.

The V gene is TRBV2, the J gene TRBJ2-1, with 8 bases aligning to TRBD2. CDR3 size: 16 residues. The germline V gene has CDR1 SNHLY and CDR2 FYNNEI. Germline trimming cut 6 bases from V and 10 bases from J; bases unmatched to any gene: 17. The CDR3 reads CASRARPSGGLGEQFF. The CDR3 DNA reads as TGTGCCAGCAGGGCCCGGCCCAGCGGGGGTCTCGGGGAGCAGTTCTTC.

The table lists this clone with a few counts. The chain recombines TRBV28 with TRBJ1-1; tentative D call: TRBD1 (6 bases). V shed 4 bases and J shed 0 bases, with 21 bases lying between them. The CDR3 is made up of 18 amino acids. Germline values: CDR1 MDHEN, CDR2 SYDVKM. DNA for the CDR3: TGTGCCAGCAGTTCATTTTCCGGGGGGCGATATTTGAACACTGAAGCTTTCTTT. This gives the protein CASSSFSGGRYLNTEAFF.

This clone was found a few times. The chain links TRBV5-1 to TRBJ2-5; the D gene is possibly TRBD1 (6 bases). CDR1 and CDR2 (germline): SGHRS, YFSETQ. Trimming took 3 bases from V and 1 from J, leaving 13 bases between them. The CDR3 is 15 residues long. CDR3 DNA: TGCGCCAGCAGCTCTGGGGGACACCTCCAAGAGACCCAGTACTTC. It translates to CASSSGGHLQETQYF.

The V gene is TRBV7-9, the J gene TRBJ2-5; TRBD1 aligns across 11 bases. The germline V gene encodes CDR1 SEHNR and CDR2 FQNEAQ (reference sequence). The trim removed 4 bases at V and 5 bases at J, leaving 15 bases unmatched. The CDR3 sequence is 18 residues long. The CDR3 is CASSYIPWTGGRGETQYF. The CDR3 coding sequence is TGTGCCAGCAGCTACATACCTTGGACAGGGGGCAGGGGGGAGACCCAGTACTTC.

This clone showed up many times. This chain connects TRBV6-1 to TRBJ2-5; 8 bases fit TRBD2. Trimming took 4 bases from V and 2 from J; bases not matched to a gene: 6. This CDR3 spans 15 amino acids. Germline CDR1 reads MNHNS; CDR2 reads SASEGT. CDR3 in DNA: TGTGCCAGCAGTGTGGCGGGGGGTGGACAAGAGACCCAGTACTTC. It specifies CASSVAGGGQETQYF.

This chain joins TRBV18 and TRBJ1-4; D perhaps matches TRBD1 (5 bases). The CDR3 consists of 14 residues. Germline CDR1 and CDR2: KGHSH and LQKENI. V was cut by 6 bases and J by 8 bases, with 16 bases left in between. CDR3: CASSWQGDREKLFF. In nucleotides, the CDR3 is TGTGCCAGCTCCTGGCAGGGCGATCGGGAAAAACTGTTTTTT. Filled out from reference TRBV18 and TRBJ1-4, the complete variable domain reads NAGVMQNPRHLVRRRGQEARLRCSPMKGHSHVYWYRQLPEEGLKFMVYLQKENIIDESGMPKERFSAEFPKEGPSILRIQQVVRGDSAAYFCASSWQGDREKLFFGSGTQLSVL.

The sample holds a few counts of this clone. CDR3 sequence (DNA): TGTGCCAGCAGCTTGGCCTTAACGAACACTGAAGCTTTCTTT. Its translation is CASSLALTNTEAFF. This sequence joins TRBV7-9 and TRBJ1-1, with unresolved D. Deletions cut 3 bases from V and 1 base from J, with 9 bases between. CDR1 and CDR2 (germline): SEHNR, FQNEAQ (reference sequence). The CDR3 is made up of 14 amino acids.